Presented here are 31 T cell receptor beta chains from one specimen sequenced in a study of cytomegalovirus exposure and HLA in healthy donors. A multiplex PCR was run with 60 Vbeta primers and 13 Jbeta primers. Libraries were prepared by immunoSEQ multiplex PCR; TCRdb keeps only in-frame clonotypes and omits some of them. This table holds under 200,000 clones, roughly 80% found once. The sequenced material came from PBMCs. The receptor set was obtained from a male donor in good health and CMV-seropositive.

The chain uses TRBV5-6 and TRBJ2-1, with TRBD1 identical over 7 bases. V shed 2 bases and J 5 bases; nucleotides not matched to a gene: 7. The CDR3 covers 15 residues. Germline V gives CDR1 SGHDT, CDR2 YYEEEE. CDR3 DNA: TGTGCCAGCAGCTTCTCCGGGACAGTCGACAATGAGCAGTTCTTC. The encoded protein is CASSFSGTVDNEQFF.

As for this clone: Other DNA variants within this sample encode the same CDR3. CDR3 residues: CASSGQGNQPQHF. CDR3 nucleotide sequence: TGTGCCAGCAGCGGACAGGGCAATCAGCCCCAGCATTTT. This chain joins TRBV25-1 and TRBJ1-5; 7 positions match TRBD1. The V and J ends lost 6 bases and 2 bases, in that order; junction bases with no gene match: 1. Germline CDR1 and CDR2: MGHDK and SYGVNS. The CDR3 covers 13 residues.

The J gene is TRBJ2-5, the V gene TRBV5-1, with D perhaps TRBD2 (6 bases). Trimming pared 4 bases from V and 1 base from J, leaving 14 bases between. The CDR3 contains 15 residues. Germline lookup yields CDR1 SGHRS and CDR2 YFSETQ. The CDR3 DNA is TGCGCCAGCAGCCCCCCCGCGGGGCCCCAAGAGACCCAGTACTTC. Its protein is CASSPPAGPQETQYF.

The genes are TRBV19 and TRBJ1-2; 7 bases agree with TRBD1. The germline CDR1 and CDR2 sequences are LNHDA and SQIVND (reference sequence). The CDR3 is made up of 15 amino acids. J gave up 2 bases and V 7 bases, and 10 bases lay outside the gene matches. The CDR3 DNA reads TGTGCCAGTACCCCCGGACAGGCTTGGAACTATGGCTACACCTTC. This sequence encodes CASTPGQAWNYGYTF.

The CDR3 loop is CASSRGIMVERRSTDTQYF. DNA of the CDR3: TGCGCCAGCAGTCGGGGAATAATGGTGGAACGGAGAAGCACAGATACGCAGTATTTT. This chain connects TRBV5-1 to TRBJ2-3; TRBD2 is a possible D gene (5 bases). Germline CDR1 is SGHRS and CDR2 is YFSETQ. The CDR3 covers 19 residues. V lost 5 bases and J lost 0, with 25 bases in between.

The chain couples TRBV11-2 to TRBJ1-1; D is perhaps TRBD1 (5 bases). The V gene's germline CDR1 is SGHAT and CDR2 FQNNGV. The CDR3 totals 16 residues. Deletions cut 5 bases from V and 0 bases from J, with 16 bases between. The CDR3 is CASSPAGADLNTEAFF. CDR3 in DNA: TGTGCCAGCAGCCCTGCTGGGGCAGACTTGAACACTGAAGCTTTCTTT.

This chain joins TRBV7-8 and TRBJ1-3, with D perhaps TRBD1 (6 bases). The CDR3 length is 14 residues. The V end was cut by 2 bases, the J end by 4 bases, with 9 bases between. Germline V gives CDR1 SGHVS, CDR2 FQNEAQ. The CDR3 nucleotides are TGTGCCAGCAGCTTAACAGGGAGAGGAAACACCATATATTTT. Its protein product is CASSLTGRGNTIYF.

Only one count was recorded for this clone. Here the CDR3 reads CASSLAPAGAGELFF. Here the CDR3 DNA reads TGTGCCAGCAGCTTAGCGCCGGCCGGGGCCGGGGAGCTGTTTTTT. V and J are TRBV7-2 and TRBJ2-2, with D possibly TRBD2 on 5 matching bases. V was trimmed by 0 bases and J by 6 bases, leaving 11 bases between them. This CDR3 comprises 15 residues. The germline V gene encodes CDR1 SGHTA and CDR2 FQGNSA.

This rearrangement joins TRBV28 to TRBJ2-1; possible D gene TRBD2, 6 bases. The ends were cut back, 2 bases at V and 0 bases at J, with 20 bases in the middle. This CDR3 has 19 residues. The germline gives CDR1 MDHEN, CDR2 SYDVKM. CDR3 coding DNA: TGTGCCAGCAGTTTAGGGAGAGGGCTAGCGCCCAGCTCCTACAATGAGCAGTTCTTC. Amino acids: CASSLGRGLAPSSYNEQFF.

The rearrangement joins TRBV5-4 to TRBJ2-3, with D possibly being TRBD2 (6 bases). Per germline, CDR1 SGHNT and CDR2 YYREEE (reference sequence). The CDR3 length is 16 residues. V lost 0 bases and J 2 bases, leaving 13 bases between the germline ends. DNA for the CDR3: TGTGCCAGCAGCTTGGGGGTAGGGGAGGTCACAGATACGCAGTATTTT. Protein: CASSLGVGEVTDTQYF.

The chain is built from TRBV5-1 and TRBJ1-2; unclear D gene. This CDR3 has 13 amino acids. V lost 3 bases and J 4 bases, leaving 10 bases between the germline ends. Looked up from germline, CDR1 is SGHRS and CDR2 is YFSETQ. The CDR3 loop reads CASSYEVFYGYTF. For the CDR3, the DNA is TGCGCCAGCAGCTACGAGGTCTTCTATGGCTACACCTTC.

The V and J genes are TRBV18 and TRBJ2-1, with TRBD2 matching 10 bases. CDR1 and CDR2 from the germline V gene are KGHSH and LQKENI. The CDR3 is 18 amino acids. Germline trimming cut 6 bases from V and 6 bases from J; bases unmatched to any gene: 17. CDR3 coding DNA: TGTGCCAGCTCCCCCCCCCACCGGGAAGCGGGAGGGCCCAATGAGCAGTTCTTC. This sequence encodes CASSPPHREAGGPNEQFF.

The chain links TRBV18 to TRBJ2-5, with D maybe TRBD1 (5 bases). V was trimmed by 6 bases and J by 5 bases, leaving 16 bases between them. Germline CDR1 and CDR2: KGHSH and LQKENI. The CDR3 sequence is 14 residues long. As DNA, the CDR3 is TGTGCCAGCTCCCAACAGGACCGCCGGGAGACCCAGTACTTC. Protein sequence: CASSQQDRRETQYF.

The chain links TRBV7-2 to TRBJ2-1, with D perhaps matching TRBD2 (5 bases). The CDR3 extends over 12 amino acids. Germline V CDR1 and CDR2: SGHTA, FQGNSA. V lost 5 bases, J lost 13 bases, and 15 bases lay in between. The CDR3 DNA reads TGTGCCAGCAGCCTAGGAGGCGGTAGTCAGTTCTTC. Residues: CASSLGGGSQFF.

On this clone: Additional DNA sequences in this sample encode the identical CDR3. V gene TRBV28 combines with J gene TRBJ1-1; no reliable D call. Trimming left V 1 base short and J 5 bases short, with 2 bases between. CDR1 is MDHEN and CDR2 is SYDVKM in the germline V gene. This CDR3 contains 11 residues. CDR3 nucleotides: TGTGCCAGCAGTTTATCAACTGAAGCTTTCTTT. Its protein product is CASSLSTEAFF.

The genes are TRBV4-3 and TRBJ1-2; TRBD1 agrees at 7 bases. J lost 4 bases, V lost 0 bases, and 8 bases had no gene match. The germline V gene encodes CDR1 LGHNA and CDR2 YSLEER. The CDR3 is 16 residues long. In DNA form, the CDR3 reads TGCGCCAGCAGCCAAGAAACAGGGGAGGCTGGCTATGGCTACACCTTC. This encodes CASSQETGEAGYGYTF.

This clone was detected once. V is TRBV11-2 and J is TRBJ1-1; 8 nucleotides align to TRBD1. Germline CDR1 SGHAT, CDR2 FQNNGV. Unmatched junction bases numbered 6, after V lost 8 bases and J lost 7 bases. This CDR3 comprises 12 residues. The CDR3 DNA reads TGTGCCAGCGCGGGGACAGGCTATGAAGCTTTCTTT. It translates to CASAGTGYEAFF.

V usage is TRBV27 and J usage is TRBJ1-2; D not resolved. The CDR3 extends over 13 amino acids. The V end lost 2 bases, the J end lost 1 base, and 5 bases lay between the germline ends. Per germline, CDR1 MNHEY and CDR2 SMNVEV (reference sequence). The CDR3 spells CASSLRFNYGYTF. The CDR3 coding sequence is TGTGCCAGCAGTTTACGGTTTAACTATGGCTACACCTTC.

The chain carries TRBV18 and TRBJ2-6; a possible D gene is TRBD1 (6 bases). V was pared by 6 bases and J by 0 bases, with 15 bases between. Germline CDR1 reads KGHSH; CDR2 reads LQKENI. This CDR3 contains 17 residues. The CDR3 loop is CASSPTGPYSGANVLTF. The CDR3 bases are TGTGCCAGCTCCCCGACAGGACCCTACTCTGGGGCCAACGTCCTGACTTTC.

V is TRBV19 and J is TRBJ2-7; weak D call: TRBD1 (6 bases). This CDR3 has 16 residues. Per the germline V gene, CDR1 is LNHDA and CDR2 is SQIVND (reference sequence). Trimming shortened V by 2 bases and J by 0 bases, and 14 bases separated the two germline ends. The CDR3, as DNA: TGTGCCAGTAGTATATCCCACAGGGTGGCCTCCTACGAGCAGTACTTC. Protein product: CASSISHRVASYEQYF.

The V call is TRBV19, the J call TRBJ2-6, with 10 bases that match TRBD1. The CDR3 contains 18 residues. CDR1 LNHDA and CDR2 SQIVND come from the germline V gene (reference sequence). Trimming removed 5 bases from V and 3 bases from J; junction bases left unmatched: 10. The CDR3 here is CASSDRGRGGVGANVLTF. DNA for the CDR3: TGTGCCAGTAGTGACAGGGGGCGCGGTGGGGTTGGGGCCAACGTCCTGACTTTC. Together with reference TRBV19 and TRBJ2-6, the CDR3 gives the full variable domain: DGGITQSPKYLFRKEGQNVTLSCEQNLNHDAMYWYRQDPGQGLRLIYYSQIVNDFQKGDIAEGYSVSREKKESFPLTVTSAQKNPTAFYLCASSDRGRGGVGANVLTFGAGSRLTVL.

This clone is a singleton in its sample. The chain employs TRBV6-5 and TRBJ2-7; 13 bases agree with TRBD2. Trimming removed 6 bases from V and 5 bases from J; junction bases left unmatched: 4. The CDR3 consists of 14 residues. Germline V gives CDR1 MNHEY, CDR2 SVGAGI. CDR3 loop: CASSGLAGAHEQYF. DNA for the CDR3: TGTGCCAGCAGCGGACTAGCGGGAGCCCACGAGCAGTACTTC.

With regard to this clone: Additional DNA sequences in this sample encode the identical CDR3. The chain combines TRBV9 with TRBJ2-7, with 10 bases matching TRBD1. There are 15 residues in the CDR3. V shed 0 bases, J shed 10 bases, and the junction held 10 bases outside the gene matches. Germline V gene sequence: CDR1 SGDLS, CDR2 YYNGEE. CDR3 residues: CASSVGGQGSGEQYF. The CDR3 bases are TGTGCCAGCAGCGTAGGGGGACAGGGGTCGGGTGAACAGTACTTC.

The V call is TRBV7-2, the J call TRBJ1-2, with D possibly being TRBD1 (6 bases). V shed 5 bases and J shed 4 bases, with 14 bases lying between them. The CDR3 length is 14 residues. The germline CDR1 and CDR2 sequences are SGHTA and FQGNSA. The DNA for the CDR3 is TGTGCCAGCAGCCTAGGAGGGGGGGTCTATGGCTACACCTTC. Residues: CASSLGGGVYGYTF.

The chain combines TRBV7-9 with TRBJ1-2; 7 nucleotides agree with TRBD1. CDR1 is SEHNR and CDR2 is FQNEAQ in the germline V gene (reference sequence). The CDR3 is made up of 17 amino acids. The ends lost 4 bases at V and 8 bases at J; junction bases unmatched: 19. DNA for the CDR3: TGTGCCAGCAGCTCCCTACACAAGACCTCTCCAGGGGGGGGCTACACCTTC. This encodes CASSSLHKTSPGGGYTF.

V usage is TRBV27 and J usage is TRBJ1-6; 8 bases are shared with TRBD1. The CDR3 covers 16 residues. After removal of 5 bases from V and 8 bases from J, the junction contained 11 bases not matched to a gene. Germline assignment: CDR1 MNHEY and CDR2 SMNVEV (reference sequence). CDR3 coding DNA: TGTGCCAGCAGTCTCACCCACCGGGACAGGCATTCACCCCTCCACTTT. Protein: CASSLTHRDRHSPLHF.

This clone was found once. The gene calls are TRBV19 and TRBJ1-2; D is perhaps TRBD1 (5 bases). CDR3 length equals 15 residues. Germline values: CDR1 LNHDA, CDR2 SQIVND (reference sequence). V was shortened by 2 bases and J by 0 bases, with 10 bases between the two germline ends. The CDR3 DNA follows: TGTGCCAGTAGTATACAAGGGGCCTCTAACTATGGCTACACCTTC. Residues: CASSIQGASNYGYTF.

This clone has only a few counts. This chain uses TRBV28 with TRBJ1-5, with D tentatively TRBD1 (6 bases). With 7 bases removed from V and 2 bases from J, the gap between germline ends came to 15 bases. CDR1 is MDHEN and CDR2 is SYDVKM in the germline V gene. The CDR3 totals 15 residues. In DNA, the CDR3 is TGTGCCAGCACCATAGGGGGGGCTGGCAATCAGCCCCAGCATTTT. Its translation is CASTIGGAGNQPQHF.

V gene TRBV5-1 combines with J gene TRBJ2-2, with 9 nucleotides matching TRBD1. This CDR3 is built from 15 residues. Per the germline V gene, CDR1 is SGHRS and CDR2 is YFSETQ. The junction had 6 bases not matched to a gene; V was cut back by 4 bases and J by 5 bases. CDR3 nucleotide sequence: TGCGCCAGCAGCCCGGGGGACAGGGTAACCGGGGAGCTGTTTTTT. It specifies CASSPGDRVTGELFF.

The chain has TRBV9 and TRBJ2-5; tentative D call: TRBD1 (5 bases). Germline V gene data show CDR1 as SGDLS and CDR2 as YYNGEE. V dropped 3 bases and J dropped 13 bases, with 10 bases sitting between them. The CDR3 loop spans 10 amino acids. The CDR3 is CASSGGQGYF. The CDR3 DNA is TGTGCCAGCAGCGGGGGCCAAGGGTACTTC.

The CDR3 region has the DNA TGTGCCAGCGTGGTGGACAGGGGCTCAGATACGCAGTATTTT. It specifies CASVVDRGSDTQYF. The V call is TRBV2, the J call TRBJ2-3; 9 nucleotides align to TRBD1. The germline CDR1 and CDR2 sequences are SNHLY and FYNNEI. The CDR3 contains 14 residues. The J segment lost 4 bases and the V segment lost 8 bases, leaving 7 bases of the junction unmatched.